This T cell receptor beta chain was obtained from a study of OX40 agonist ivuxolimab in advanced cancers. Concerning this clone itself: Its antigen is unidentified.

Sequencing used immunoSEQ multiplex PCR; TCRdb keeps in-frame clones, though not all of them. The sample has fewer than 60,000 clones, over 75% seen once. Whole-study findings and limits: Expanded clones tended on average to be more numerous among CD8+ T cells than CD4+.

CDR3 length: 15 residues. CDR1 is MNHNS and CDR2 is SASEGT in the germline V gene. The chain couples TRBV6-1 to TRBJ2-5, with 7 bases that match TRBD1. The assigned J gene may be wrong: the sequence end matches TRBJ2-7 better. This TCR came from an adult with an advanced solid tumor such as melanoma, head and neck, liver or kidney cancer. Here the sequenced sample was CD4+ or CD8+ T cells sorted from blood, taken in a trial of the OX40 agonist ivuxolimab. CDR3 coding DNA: TGTGCCAGCAGGCCGGGGACAGCAGGTTTCTACGAGCAGTACTTC. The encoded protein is CASRPGTAGFYEQYF.